The 17 T cell receptor beta chains listed next were all sequenced from one sample in a study of blood T cell repertoires in COVID-19. Sequencing used immunoSEQ multiplex PCR; TCRdb keeps in-frame clones, though not all of them. The sample records 200,000 to 250,000 clones, around 87% being singletons. Material for sequencing was peripheral blood. These receptors were taken from a man in his 60s who had recovered from COVID-19.

The genes are TRBV7-3 and TRBJ2-3; TRBD2 agrees at 9 bases. The CDR3 covers 14 residues. The V gene end was trimmed by 2 bases and the J gene end by 3 bases; junction bases not matched to a gene: 0. Germline-derived CDR1 and CDR2 are SGHTA and FQGTGA. The CDR3 spells CASSLLAGTDTQYF. The CDR3 coding sequence is TGTGCCAGCAGCTTACTAGCGGGGACAGATACGCAGTATTTT.

V is TRBV30 and J is TRBJ2-5; maybe TRBD2 (5 bases). Germline V gene lookup returns CDR1 GTSNPN and CDR2 SVGIG (reference sequence). The CDR3 is 13 residues long. Trimming removed 2 bases from V and 5 bases from J, with 12 bases in between. CDR3 in amino acids: CAWSLPGGETQYF. The CDR3 coding sequence is TGTGCCTGGAGTCTCCCTGGCGGGGAGACCCAGTACTTC.

The chain is built from TRBV30 and TRBJ2-5; 7 bases align to TRBD1. CDR3 length: 13 residues. The germline gives CDR1 GTSNPN, CDR2 SVGIG (reference sequence). Trimming removed 2 bases from V and 4 bases from J; junction bases left unmatched: 4. The CDR3 here is CAWSPDRRETQYF. CDR3 nucleotide sequence: TGTGCCTGGAGTCCGGACAGGAGAGAGACCCAGTACTTC.

This rearrangement joins TRBV19 to TRBJ1-5; weak D call: TRBD1 (6 bases). V was shortened by 6 bases and J by 5 bases, with 8 bases between the two germline ends. The germline gives CDR1 LNHDA, CDR2 SQIVND (reference sequence). This CDR3 contains 12 residues. CDR3 sequence reads: CASRDSHQPQHF. In nucleotides, the CDR3 is TGTGCCAGTAGGGACAGCCATCAGCCCCAGCATTTT.

This chain joins TRBV28 and TRBJ1-5, with 7 bases matching TRBD1. Germline CDR1 and CDR2: MDHEN and SYDVKM. Unmatched junction bases numbered 13, after V lost 5 bases and J lost 0 bases. The CDR3 runs to 18 residues. The CDR3: CASSRGTEFFYSNQPQHF. The CDR3 DNA reads TGTGCCAGCAGTAGGGGGACAGAGTTCTTTTATAGCAATCAGCCCCAGCATTTT.

The J gene is TRBJ1-6, the V gene TRBV5-1; tentative D call: TRBD1 (5 bases). This CDR3 is 15 amino acids long. Looked up from germline, CDR1 is SGHRS and CDR2 is YFSETQ. The V and J ends lost 4 bases and 2 bases respectively, with 10 bases between them. CDR3 sequence reads: CASSPMTAYNSPLHF. CDR3 coding DNA: TGCGCCAGCAGCCCCATGACAGCCTATAATTCACCCCTCCACTTT.

The chain links TRBV5-4 to TRBJ2-3; TRBD2 matches 8 bases. Trimming cost V 4 bases and J 7 bases; bases outside gene matches: 11. Germline V gene data show CDR1 as SGHNT and CDR2 as YYREEE (reference sequence). The CDR3 totals 15 residues. The CDR3 region has the DNA TGTGCCAGCAGCGAAGTAGGGACTAGTGGGTATACGCAGTATTTT. This gives the protein CASSEVGTSGYTQYF.

The chain has TRBV6-5 and TRBJ2-3; 9 bases are shared with TRBD1. The CDR3 has 15 residues. V trimming: 6 bases; J trimming: 2 bases; junction bases outside the gene matches: 6. Looked up from germline, CDR1 is MNHEY and CDR2 is SVGAGI. CDR3 DNA sequence: TGTGCCAGCAGATACAGGGGGCAGGTCACAGATACGCAGTATTTT. As protein: CASRYRGQVTDTQYF.

J is TRBJ1-1 and V is TRBV29-1, with 10 bases lining up with TRBD1. The junction had 4 bases not matched to a gene; V was cut back by 4 bases and J by 2 bases. The length of the CDR3 is 14 residues. CDR1 and CDR2 from the germline V gene are SQVTM and ANQGSEA. The CDR3 DNA reads TGCAGCGTTGCCGGGACAGGGGTTAACACTGAAGCTTTCTTT. Amino acid sequence: CSVAGTGVNTEAFF.

The V gene is TRBV6-6, the J gene TRBJ1-1; the D gene is possibly TRBD1 (6 bases). Trimming shortened V by 4 bases and J by 4 bases, and 19 bases separated the two germline ends. The CDR3 has 16 residues. CDR1 is MNHNY, CDR2 SVGAGI, per germline (reference sequence). The CDR3 region has the DNA TGTGCCAGCAGTTCTAAGGGTACGCAGGGGAGCACTGAAGCTTTCTTT. Its translation: CASSSKGTQGSTEAFF.

The CDR3 loop is CSASGGRIIKETQYF. CDR3 DNA: TGCAGTGCTAGTGGGGGCAGAATTATTAAAGAGACCCAGTACTTC. The rearrangement joins TRBV20-1 to TRBJ2-5, with D possibly matching TRBD1 (6 bases). Germline-derived CDR1 and CDR2 are DFQATT and SNEGSKA (reference sequence). V lost 3 bases to trimming and J lost 3 bases, with 17 bases between them. The CDR3 is 15 residues long.

The chain combines TRBV6-5 with TRBJ2-7; possibly TRBD2 for D (6 bases). V lost 2 bases to trimming and J lost 7 bases, with 6 bases between them. This CDR3 spans 11 amino acids. Germline CDR1 and CDR2: MNHEY and SVGAGI. The CDR3, as DNA: TGTGCCAGCAGTTACGCGGGAGAGCAGTACTTC. It specifies CASSYAGEQYF.

This clone was seen only a few times. The chain couples TRBV29-1 to TRBJ2-7, with 9 bases aligning to TRBD2. Germline-derived CDR1 and CDR2 are SQVTM and ANQGSEA. The CDR3 is 13 amino acids. V trimming: 3 bases; J trimming: 3 bases; junction bases outside the gene matches: 3. CDR3 loop: CSVETTSGYEQYF. DNA of the CDR3: TGCAGCGTTGAGACGACTAGCGGCTACGAGCAGTACTTC.

The chain carries TRBV30 and TRBJ2-1, with TRBD1 as a possible D gene (5 bases). Trimming cost V 2 bases and J 0 bases, with 8 bases left between them. This CDR3 has 14 residues. The V gene's germline CDR1 is GTSNPN and CDR2 SVGIG (reference sequence). In DNA, the CDR3 is TGTGCCTGGAGTCCAGGGATCTCCTACAATGAGCAGTTCTTC. This encodes CAWSPGISYNEQFF.

The V gene is TRBV19, the J gene TRBJ2-7; D is unresolved. The V gene lost 4 bases and the J gene lost 9 bases, with 16 bases spanning the gap. Germline lookup yields CDR1 LNHDA and CDR2 SQIVND (reference sequence). This CDR3 is built from 13 residues. The CDR3 nucleotides read TGTGCCAGTAGTACCGACCTCCGGGTAGGGCAGTACTTC. Protein product: CASSTDLRVGQYF.

This clone was recorded a few times. The chain combines TRBV7-9 with TRBJ1-2, with 8 bases that match TRBD1. Germline CDR1 and CDR2: SEHNR and FQNEAQ (reference sequence). The CDR3 loop spans 16 amino acids. With V trimmed by 3 bases and J by 0 bases, 6 bases remained unmatched. The CDR3 loop reads CASSFSGGLANYGYTF. Written as DNA, the CDR3 is TGTGCCAGCAGCTTTTCAGGGGGCTTAGCTAACTATGGCTACACCTTC.

This chain uses TRBV28 with TRBJ1-1; no clear D gene. Between the trimmed V and J ends, which lost 5 bases and 5 bases, there was a span of 12 bases. The CDR3 consists of 13 residues. Germline CDR1 is MDHEN and CDR2 is SYDVKM. CDR3 sequence: CASSSDGRTEAFF. The CDR3 DNA sequence: TGTGCCAGCAGTAGTGACGGGAGGACTGAAGCTTTCTTT.